This is a list of T cell receptor beta chains from one sample in a study of early T cells in non-severe SARS-CoV-2 infection. MiXCR, applied by TCRdb to the 5' RACE reads, yields one record per CDR3 protein. The sample lists under 70,000 distinct CDR3 sequences, over 5% seen once, with almost 7% in the top ten. The sequenced sample consisted of whole blood. The receptors shown here come from an adult who was a healthcare worker with PCR-confirmed SARS-CoV-2 infection or an uninfected control (not recorded which). Both conserved end residues are part of each CDR3. Each record gives: J gene, clone size, D gene, V gene, CDR3 DNA, CDR3 protein. A D gene is named only where the DNA matches it firmly. Clone size is given for some rows only: seen once, a few or many times, or a class if the clone is expanded.

TRBJ1-1	many	NA	TRBV4-3	TGCGCCAGCAGCCGCCTAGTTGTGCGGTTGAACACTGAAGCTTTCTTT	CASSRLVVRLNTEAFF
TRBJ2-1	many	TRBD2	TRBV7-9	TGTGCCAGCAGCTCGCTCGGCGGGGGGGCCGTCAATGAGCAGTTCTTC	CASSSLGGGAVNEQFF
TRBJ2-1	few	NA	TRBV6-5	TGTGCCAGCAGCGACCGGGGGAGCTCCTACAATGAGCAGTTCTTC	CASSDRGSSYNEQFF
TRBJ2-6	many	TRBD1	TRBV6-6	TGTGCCAGCAGTTACGGCCAGGGGGCGAGATCTGGGGCCAACGTCCTGACTTTC	CASSYGQGARSGANVLTF
TRBJ2-4	many	NA	TRBV6-1	TGTGCCAGCAGAGGGTTTGCGGGAGCCAAAAACATTCAGTACTTC	CASRGFAGAKNIQYF
TRBJ2-5	many	TRBD1	TRBV20-1	TGCAGTGCCGAGGGGCGGACAGGGTCATCGGAGACCCAGTACTTC	CSAEGRTGSSETQYF
TRBJ2-5	many	TRBD2	TRBV20-1	TGCAGTGCCACACTAGCGGGAACAGAGACCCAGTACTTC	CSATLAGTETQYF
TRBJ1-5	many	NA	TRBV3-1	TGTGCCAGCAGCGCCAGGGGCGGCAATCAGCCCCAGCATTTT	CASSARGGNQPQHF
TRBJ2-1	many	TRBD2	TRBV19	TGTGCCACCGCCCTGGGGAGAGGGACTAGCGGGCCTTCCTACAATGAGCAGTTCTTC	CATALGRGTSGPSYNEQFF
TRBJ2-1	few	NA	TRBV5-1	TGCGCCAGCAGCCTTATAAGCCCCCATGTGGGCAATGAGCAGTTCTTC	CASSLISPHVGNEQFF
TRBJ2-5	few	NA	TRBV27	TGTGCCAGCAGTTTATTCTTGGGGGGAGAGACCCAGTACTTC	CASSLFLGGETQYF
TRBJ2-1	many	NA	TRBV7-2	TGTGCCAGCAGCTCCGAACAGGGGCAGTTCTTC	CASSSEQGQFF
TRBJ1-5	many	NA	TRBV2	TGTGCCAGCAGTGAAGTATGGCAGTTTGACGGGGACAATCAGCCCCAGCATTTT	CASSEVWQFDGDNQPQHF
TRBJ2-2	many	TRBD1	TRBV3-1	TGTGCCTCCGACAGGGGTGGAACCGGGGAGCTGTTTTTT	CASDRGGTGELFF
TRBJ1-6	NA	TRBD1	TRBV11-1	TGTGCCAGCAGCTTTAAGGGGGCCGGGTCACCCCTCCACTTT	CASSFKGAGSPLHF
TRBJ2-5	many	NA	TRBV6-1	TGTGCCAGCCCCCCCGGGGGTATATCGGAGACCCAGTACTTC	CASPPGGISETQYF
TRBJ2-3	many	NA	TRBV6-5	TGTGCCAGCAGGGACGGAGGGACAGATACGCAGTATTTT	CASRDGGTDTQYF
TRBJ2-2	many	NA	TRBV12-3/TRBV12-4	TGTGCCAGCAGCCCCTTTACCGGGGAGCTGTTTTTT	CASSPFTGELFF